These 13 T cell receptor beta chains came from one sample sequenced in a study of molecular identifiers for immune sequencing clone quantification. A single record per CDR3 protein comes from TCRdb applying MiXCR to the PCR reads. Of approximately 590,000 distinct CDR3 sequences in the sample, over 25% were seen once. The sample consisted of naive CD8+ T cells from blood, with Jurkat cell RNA spiked in. Noted subset: FACS-sorted CD8+CD4-CCR7+CD45RA+ naive T cells. The receptors were gathered from a human donor in good health. Some libraries in this study had Jurkat cell RNA spiked in.

In this sample, this clonotype turned up many times. The V gene is TRBV5-1, the J gene TRBJ2-5; D is ambiguous. V was pared by 3 bases and J by 3 bases, with 12 bases between. CDR1 is SGHRS, CDR2 YFSETQ, per germline. The CDR3 contains 14 residues. CDR3 DNA: TGCGCCAGCAGCTGGGGTAGGATGGAAGAGACCCAGTACTTC. It specifies CASSWGRMEETQYF.

The rearrangement uses TRBV2 and TRBJ2-7; maybe TRBD2 (5 bases). The V gene lost 1 base and the J gene lost 0 bases, with 10 bases spanning the gap. CDR1 and CDR2 (germline): SNHLY, FYNNEI. The CDR3 has 15 residues. Here the CDR3 reads CASSEGGYLSYEQYF. In DNA, the CDR3 is TGTGCCAGCAGTGAAGGAGGGTACCTCTCCTACGAGCAGTACTTC. The complete variable domain, with remaining parts taken from reference TRBV2 and TRBJ2-7, reads EPEVTQTPSHQVTQMGQEVILRCVPISNHLYFYWYRQILGQKVEFLVSFYNNEISEKSEIFDDQFSVERPDGSNFTLKIRSTKLEDSAMYFCASSEGGYLSYEQYFGPGTRLTVT.

The J gene is TRBJ1-1, the V gene TRBV11-2; no clear D. The CDR3 is 14 residues long. The germline gives CDR1 SGHAT, CDR2 FQNNGV. With 2 bases removed from V and 4 bases from J, the gap between germline ends came to 11 bases. CDR3 sequence (DNA): TGTGCCAGCAGCTTAATACGGACGGGCACTGAAGCTTTCTTT. Translating it yields CASSLIRTGTEAFF.

About this clonotype: One end of the junction does not line up with germline, which may come from a read error. The rearrangement joins TRBV27 to TRBJ1-2, with D perhaps matching TRBD1 (6 bases). CDR1 and CDR2 from the germline V gene are MNHEY and SMNVEV (reference sequence). The CDR3 totals 13 residues. DNA of the CDR3: TGTGCCAGCAGTTCGCAGGGGCTTGGCGGCTGCACCTTC. Protein sequence: CASSSQGLGGCTF.

This clonotype was found a few times. The chain couples TRBV20-1 to TRBJ2-1; a weak D match, TRBD2 (6 bases). This CDR3 region has 15 residues. The V gene lost 7 bases and the J gene lost 2 bases, with 18 bases spanning the gap. Looked up from germline, CDR1 is DFQATT and CDR2 is SNEGSKA (reference sequence). The DNA of the CDR3 is TGCAGTGTCTTTATACGGGAGTCGCCCTACAATGAGCAGTTCTTC. Its translation: CSVFIRESPYNEQFF.

This clonotype turned up a few times. The genes are TRBV30 and TRBJ1-1; D is unclear. Germline V gene data show CDR1 as GTSNPN and CDR2 as SVGIG (reference sequence). The CDR3 is made up of 13 amino acids. V lost 1 base, J lost 0 bases, and 6 bases lay in between. CDR3: CAWSETVNTEAFF. CDR3 nucleotides: TGTGCCTGGAGTGAAACAGTGAACACTGAAGCTTTCTTT.

This clonotype occurred once. This sequence may be a read error, since a much larger clone differs from it by one base. The J gene is TRBJ2-3, the V gene TRBV5-1; TRBD2 matches 12 bases. Germline CDR1 and CDR2: SGHRS and YFSETQ. The CDR3 covers 18 residues. CDR3 protein: CASSYLAGGTISTGTQYF. CDR3 in DNA: TGCGCCAGCAGCTATCTAGCGGGAGGGACGATTAGCACAGGTACGCAGTATTTT.

This chain connects TRBV7-9 to TRBJ1-3; D is unresolved. The germline V and J ends were trimmed by 5 bases and 1 base, with 12 bases remaining between them. Germline V gene data show CDR1 as SEHNR and CDR2 as FQNEAQ (reference sequence). The CDR3 extends over 15 amino acids. The CDR3 loop is CASSQLDISGNTIYF. For the CDR3, the DNA is TGTGCCAGCAGCCAACTAGACATATCTGGAAACACCATATATTTT. The variable domain in full, with the rest retrieved from reference TRBV7-9 and TRBJ1-3, is DTGVSQNPRHKITKRGQNVTFRCDPISEHNRLYWYRQTLGQGPEFLTYFQNEAQLEKSRLLSDRFSAERPKGSFSTLEIQRTEQGDSAMYLCASSQLDISGNTIYFGEGSWLTVV.

This clonotype was seen a few times. The chain joins TRBV13 to TRBJ1-4; D is uncertain. CDR3 size: 16 residues. Germline lookup yields CDR1 PRHDT and CDR2 FYEKMQ (reference sequence). The V end lost 4 bases, the J end lost 5 bases, and 17 bases lay between the germline ends. The CDR3 DNA reads TGTGCCAGCAGCTACCGGTTTGCTATGGGAAATGAAAAACTGTTTTTT. The encoded protein is CASSYRFAMGNEKLFF.

This chain links TRBV7-6 with TRBJ2-2; D is unresolved. Germline CDR1 reads SGHVS; CDR2 reads FNYEAQ. The CDR3 loop spans 15 amino acids. Trimming took 1 base from V and 4 from J, leaving 10 bases between them. As DNA, the CDR3 is TGTGCCAGCAGCTTAGGGCCCCCCAGCACCGGGGAGCTGTTTTTT. Its translation is CASSLGPPSTGELFF.

As for this clonotype: A much more abundant neighbour one base away suggests this may be a read error. This chain links TRBV5-1 with TRBJ2-5, with D possibly TRBD1 on 6 matching bases. From germline, CDR1 is SGHRS and CDR2 YFSETQ. The CDR3 length is 14 residues. The CDR3 DNA sequence: TGCGCCAGCAGCCGGACAGACCCGCAAGAGACCCAGAACTTC. It codes for CASSRTDPQETQNF. The variable domain in full, with the rest retrieved from reference TRBV5-1 and TRBJ2-5, is KAGVTQTPRYLIKTRGQQVTLSCSPISGHRSVSWYQQTPGQGLQFLFEYFSETQRNKGNFPGRFSGRQFSNSRSEMNVSTLELGDSALYLCASSRTDPQETQNFGPGTRLLVL.

In DNA form, the CDR3 reads TGTGCCAGCAGCTCTTCTAGCGGGGGCGGGGATACGCAGTATTTT. It yields the protein CASSSSSGGGDTQYF. The rearrangement uses TRBV7-9 and TRBJ2-3, with TRBD2 identical over 10 bases. This CDR3 spans 15 amino acids. Unmatched junction bases numbered 7, after V lost 4 bases and J lost 6 bases. Germline lookup yields CDR1 SEHNR and CDR2 FQNEAQ (reference sequence).

This clonotype was counted many times. The V call is TRBV7-9, the J call TRBJ2-7; no clear D. The CDR3 consists of 13 residues. Germline CDR1 is SEHNR and CDR2 is FQNEAQ (reference sequence). V lost 0 bases and J lost 5, with 8 bases in between. The CDR3 bases are TGTGCCAGCAGCTTAGCGGGTTCCGACGAGCAGTACTTC. This codes for CASSLAGSDEQYF.